This TCR beta chain emerged from a study of blood T cell repertoires in COVID-19. Germline V gives CDR1 SGHRS, CDR2 YFSETQ. With 4 bases clipped from V and 9 bases from J, the junction kept 6 bases outside the gene matches. This CDR3 region has 15 residues. Under the authors' procedure: Amplification with reference gene primers provided the estimates of nucleated cell counts. Clones were sequenced by immunoSEQ multiplex PCR, and TCRdb holds only the in-frame ones, with some missing. Clone size and the V and J calls come from that table; the DNA yielded D and trimming. The sample lists 60,000 to 75,000 clones, 84% occurring once.

This rearrangement joins TRBV5-1 to TRBJ2-1, with 14 bases aligning to TRBD2. The receptor's source is a human donor in a cohort sampled during active COVID-19. The specimen sequenced was peripheral blood. The CDR3 loop reads CASSPGLAGGSEQFF. The CDR3, as DNA: TGCGCCAGCAGCCCAGGACTAGCGGGAGGCAGTGAGCAGTTCTTC.